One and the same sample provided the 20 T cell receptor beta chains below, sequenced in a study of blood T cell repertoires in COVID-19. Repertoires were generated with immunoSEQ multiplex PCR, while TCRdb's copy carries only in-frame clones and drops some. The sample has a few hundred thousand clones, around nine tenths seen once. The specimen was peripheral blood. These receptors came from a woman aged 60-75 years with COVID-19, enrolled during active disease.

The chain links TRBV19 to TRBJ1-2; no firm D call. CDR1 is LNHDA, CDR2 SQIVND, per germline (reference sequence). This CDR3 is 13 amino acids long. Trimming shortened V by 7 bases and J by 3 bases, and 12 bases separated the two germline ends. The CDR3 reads CASIQPPDYGYTF. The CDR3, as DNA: TGTGCCAGTATACAGCCGCCTGACTATGGCTACACCTTC.

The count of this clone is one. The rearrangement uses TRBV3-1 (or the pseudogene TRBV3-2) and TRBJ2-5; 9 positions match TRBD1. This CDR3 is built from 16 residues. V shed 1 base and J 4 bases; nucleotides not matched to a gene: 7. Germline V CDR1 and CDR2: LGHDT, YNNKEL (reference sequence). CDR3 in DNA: TGTGCCAGCAGCCAAGGAAAAACAGGGGGCGGAGAGACCCAGTACTTC. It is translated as CASSQGKTGGGETQYF.

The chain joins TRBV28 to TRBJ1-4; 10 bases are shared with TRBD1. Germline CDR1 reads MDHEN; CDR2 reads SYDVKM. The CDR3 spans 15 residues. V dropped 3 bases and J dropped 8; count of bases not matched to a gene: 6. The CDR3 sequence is CASSLRGQGGEKLFF. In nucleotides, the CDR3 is TGTGCCAGCAGTTTGAGAGGACAGGGGGGGGAAAAACTGTTTTTT.

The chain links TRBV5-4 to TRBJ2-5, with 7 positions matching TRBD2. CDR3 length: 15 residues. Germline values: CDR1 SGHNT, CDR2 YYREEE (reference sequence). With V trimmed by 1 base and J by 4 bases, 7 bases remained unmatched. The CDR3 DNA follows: TGTGCCAGCAGCTTGCAATCGGGGGGTGGAGAGACCCAGTACTTC. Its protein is CASSLQSGGGETQYF.

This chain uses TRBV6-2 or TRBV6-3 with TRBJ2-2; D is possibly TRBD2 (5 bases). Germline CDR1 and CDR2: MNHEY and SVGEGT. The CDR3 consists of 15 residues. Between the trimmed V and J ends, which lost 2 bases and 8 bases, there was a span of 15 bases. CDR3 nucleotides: TGTGCCAGCAGTTACCTTCTTCAATCGGGGGGGGAGCTGTTTTTT. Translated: CASSYLLQSGGELFF.

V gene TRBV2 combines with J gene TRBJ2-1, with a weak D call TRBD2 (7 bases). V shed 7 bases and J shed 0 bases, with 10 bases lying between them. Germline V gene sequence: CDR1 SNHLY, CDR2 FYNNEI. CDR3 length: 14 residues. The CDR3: CASMGGRSYNEQFF. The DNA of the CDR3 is TGTGCCAGCATGGGGGGGCGCTCCTACAATGAGCAGTTCTTC. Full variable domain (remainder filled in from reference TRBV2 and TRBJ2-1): EPEVTQTPSHQVTQMGQEVILRCVPISNHLYFYWYRQILGQKVEFLVSFYNNEISEKSEIFDDQFSVERPDGSNFTLKIRSTKLEDSAMYFCASMGGRSYNEQFFGPGTRLTVL.

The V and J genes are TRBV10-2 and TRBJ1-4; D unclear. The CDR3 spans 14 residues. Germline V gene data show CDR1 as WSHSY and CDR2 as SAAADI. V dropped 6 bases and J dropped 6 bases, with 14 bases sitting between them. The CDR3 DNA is TGCGCCAGCAGGCGTAAGGGAGAGCATGAAAAACTGTTTTTT. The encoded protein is CASRRKGEHEKLFF.

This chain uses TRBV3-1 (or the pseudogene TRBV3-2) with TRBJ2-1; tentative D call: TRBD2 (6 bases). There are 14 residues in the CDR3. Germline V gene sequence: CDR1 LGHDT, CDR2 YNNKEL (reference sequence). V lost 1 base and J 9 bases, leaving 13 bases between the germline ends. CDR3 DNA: TGTGCCAGCAGCCAAGGGGCAGGGCGGGGTGAGCAGTTCTTC. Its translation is CASSQGAGRGEQFF.

The CDR3 reads CASSLAPGGLETQYF. The CDR3 bases are TGCGCCAGCAGCTTGGCCCCGGGGGGGCTGGAGACCCAGTACTTC. The chain links TRBV5-1 to TRBJ2-5; 8 bases fit TRBD2. CDR3 length: 15 residues. The trim removed 0 bases at V and 5 bases at J, leaving 6 bases unmatched. Germline-derived CDR1 and CDR2 are SGHRS and YFSETQ.

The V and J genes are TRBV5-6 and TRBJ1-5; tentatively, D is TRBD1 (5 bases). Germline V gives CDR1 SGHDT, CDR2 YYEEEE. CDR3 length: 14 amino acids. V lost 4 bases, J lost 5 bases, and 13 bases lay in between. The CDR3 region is CASSLTAGDQPQHF. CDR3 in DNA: TGTGCCAGCAGCCTGACGGCGGGGGATCAGCCCCAGCATTTT.

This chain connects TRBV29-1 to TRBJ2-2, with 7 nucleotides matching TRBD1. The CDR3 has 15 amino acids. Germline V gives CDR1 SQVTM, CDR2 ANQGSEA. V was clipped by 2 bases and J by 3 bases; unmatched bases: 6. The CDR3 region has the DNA TGCAGCGTTGAATCTGGGACAGAACACACCGGGGAGCTGTTTTTT. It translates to CSVESGTEHTGELFF.

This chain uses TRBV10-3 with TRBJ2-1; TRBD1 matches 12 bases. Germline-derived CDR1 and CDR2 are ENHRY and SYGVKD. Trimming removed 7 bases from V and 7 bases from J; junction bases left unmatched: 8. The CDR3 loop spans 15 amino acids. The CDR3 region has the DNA TGTGCCATCAAATTGGGACAGGGGGCGCGGAATGAGCAGTTCTTC. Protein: CAIKLGQGARNEQFF.

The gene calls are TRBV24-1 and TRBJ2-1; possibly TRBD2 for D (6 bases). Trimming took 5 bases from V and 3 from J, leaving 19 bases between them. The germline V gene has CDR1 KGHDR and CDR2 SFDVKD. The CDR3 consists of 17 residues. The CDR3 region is CATSGRPGTPDYNEQFF. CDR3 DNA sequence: TGTGCCACCAGTGGGCGACCCGGGACTCCCGACTACAATGAGCAGTTCTTC.

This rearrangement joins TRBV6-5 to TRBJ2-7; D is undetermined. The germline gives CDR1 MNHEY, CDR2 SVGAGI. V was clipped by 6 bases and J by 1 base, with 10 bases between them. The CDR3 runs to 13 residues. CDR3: CASSARVSYEQYF. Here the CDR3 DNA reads TGTGCCAGCAGCGCCCGGGTATCCTACGAGCAGTACTTC.

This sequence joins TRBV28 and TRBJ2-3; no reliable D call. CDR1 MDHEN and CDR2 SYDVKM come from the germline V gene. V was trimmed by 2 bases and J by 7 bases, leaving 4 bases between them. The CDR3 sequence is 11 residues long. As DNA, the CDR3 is TGTGCCAGCAGTTTACTCTATACGCAGTATTTT. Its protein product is CASSLLYTQYF.

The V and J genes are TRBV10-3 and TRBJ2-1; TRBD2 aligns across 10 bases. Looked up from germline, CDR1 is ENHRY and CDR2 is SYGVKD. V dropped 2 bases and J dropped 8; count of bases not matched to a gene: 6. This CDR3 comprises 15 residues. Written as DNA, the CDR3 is TGTGCCATCAGTGAGGTCGAGCGGGGGGGCCATGAGCAGTTCTTC. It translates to CAISEVERGGHEQFF.

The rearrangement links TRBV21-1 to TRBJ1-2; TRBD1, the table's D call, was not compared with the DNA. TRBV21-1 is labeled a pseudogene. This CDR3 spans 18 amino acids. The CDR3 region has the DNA TGTGCCAGCAGCAAAGCGTCCAGGTGGGTACAGGGAGACTATGGCTACACCTTC. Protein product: CASSKASRWVQGDYGYTF.

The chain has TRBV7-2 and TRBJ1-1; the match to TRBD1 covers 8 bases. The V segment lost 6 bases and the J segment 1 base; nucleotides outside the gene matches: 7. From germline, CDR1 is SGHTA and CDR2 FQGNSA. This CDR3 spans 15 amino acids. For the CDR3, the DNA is TGTGCCAGCAGACCCGGACAGGGCCCGAACACTGAAGCTTTCTTT. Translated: CASRPGQGPNTEAFF.

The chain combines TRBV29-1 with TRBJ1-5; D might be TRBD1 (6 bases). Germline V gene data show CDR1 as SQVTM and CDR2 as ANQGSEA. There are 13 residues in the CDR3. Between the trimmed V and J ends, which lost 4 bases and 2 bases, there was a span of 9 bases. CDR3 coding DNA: TGCAGCGTTGGTAAGGGGGGCAATCAGCCCCAGCATTTT. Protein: CSVGKGGNQPQHF.

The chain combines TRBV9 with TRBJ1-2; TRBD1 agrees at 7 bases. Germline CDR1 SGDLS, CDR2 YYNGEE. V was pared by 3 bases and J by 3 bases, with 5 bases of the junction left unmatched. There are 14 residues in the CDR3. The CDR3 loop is CASSGFDRDYGYTF. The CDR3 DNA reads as TGTGCCAGCAGCGGTTTCGACAGGGACTATGGCTACACCTTC. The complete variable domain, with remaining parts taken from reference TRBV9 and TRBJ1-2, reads DSGVTQTPKHLITATGQRVTLRCSPRSGDLSVYWYQQSLDQGLQFLIQYYNGEERAKGNILERFSAQQFPDLHSELNLSSLELGDSALYFCASSGFDRDYGYTFGSGTRLTVV.